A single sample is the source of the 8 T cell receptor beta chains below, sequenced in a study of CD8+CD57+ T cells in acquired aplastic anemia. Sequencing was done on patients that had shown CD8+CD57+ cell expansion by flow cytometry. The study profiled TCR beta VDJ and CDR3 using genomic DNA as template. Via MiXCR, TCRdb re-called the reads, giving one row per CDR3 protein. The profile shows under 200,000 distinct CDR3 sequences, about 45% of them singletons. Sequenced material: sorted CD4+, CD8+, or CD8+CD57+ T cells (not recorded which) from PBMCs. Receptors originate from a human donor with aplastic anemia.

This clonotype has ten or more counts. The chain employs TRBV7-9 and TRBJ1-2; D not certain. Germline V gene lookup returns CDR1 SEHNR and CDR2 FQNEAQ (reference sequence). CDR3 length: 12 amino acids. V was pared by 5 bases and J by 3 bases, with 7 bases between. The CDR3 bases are TGTGCCAGCAGCGGCCTCGACTATGGCTACACCTTC. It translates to CASSGLDYGYTF.

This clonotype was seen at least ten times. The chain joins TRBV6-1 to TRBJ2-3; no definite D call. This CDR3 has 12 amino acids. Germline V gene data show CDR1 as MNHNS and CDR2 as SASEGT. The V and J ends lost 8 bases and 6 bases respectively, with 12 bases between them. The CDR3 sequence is CASSWESDTQYF. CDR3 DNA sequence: TGTGCCAGCTCGTGGGAATCGGATACGCAGTATTTT.

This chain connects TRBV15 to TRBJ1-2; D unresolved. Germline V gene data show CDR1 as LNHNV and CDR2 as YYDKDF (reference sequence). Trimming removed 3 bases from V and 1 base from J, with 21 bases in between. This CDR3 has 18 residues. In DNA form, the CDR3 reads TGTGCCACCAGCAGGAAACTCAACGACGGATCCCTTAACTATGGCTACACCTTC. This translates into CATSRKLNDGSLNYGYTF.

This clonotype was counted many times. CDR3 DNA sequence: TGTGCCTGGAGTAGTAGCGGGAGTCCGGTGTACGAGCAGTACTTC. Amino acids: CAWSSSGSPVYEQYF. The chain uses TRBV30 and TRBJ2-7, with 9 bases fitting TRBD2. The CDR3 loop spans 15 amino acids. Germline V gene sequence: CDR1 GTSNPN, CDR2 SVGIG (reference sequence). Unmatched junction bases numbered 9, after V lost 2 bases and J lost 4 bases.

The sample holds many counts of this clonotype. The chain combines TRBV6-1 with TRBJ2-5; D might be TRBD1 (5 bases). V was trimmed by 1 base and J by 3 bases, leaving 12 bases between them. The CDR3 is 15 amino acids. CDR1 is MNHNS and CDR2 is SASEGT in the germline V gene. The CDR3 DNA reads TGTGCCAGCAGTGAAGGCAGCGCAGGGAAAGAGACCCAGTACTTC. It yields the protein CASSEGSAGKETQYF.

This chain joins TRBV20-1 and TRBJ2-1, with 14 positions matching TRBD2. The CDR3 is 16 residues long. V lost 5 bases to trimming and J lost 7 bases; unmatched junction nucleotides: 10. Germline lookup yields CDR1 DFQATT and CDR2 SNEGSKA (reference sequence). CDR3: CSAWDGTSGRLNEQFF. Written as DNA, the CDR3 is TGCAGTGCTTGGGATGGGACTAGCGGGAGATTGAATGAGCAGTTCTTC.

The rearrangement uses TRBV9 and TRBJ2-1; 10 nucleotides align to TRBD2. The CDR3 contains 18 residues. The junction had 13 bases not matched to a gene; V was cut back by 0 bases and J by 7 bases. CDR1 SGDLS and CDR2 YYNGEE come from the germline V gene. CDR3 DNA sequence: TGTGCCAGCAGCGTAGAGGAGTCCCCGGGACTAGCGACGAATGAGCAGTTCTTC. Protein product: CASSVEESPGLATNEQFF.

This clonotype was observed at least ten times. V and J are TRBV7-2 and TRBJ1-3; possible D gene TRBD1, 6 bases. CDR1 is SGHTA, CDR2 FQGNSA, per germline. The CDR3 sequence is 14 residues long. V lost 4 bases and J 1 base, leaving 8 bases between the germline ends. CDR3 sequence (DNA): TGTGCCAGCAGCTCCAGGGGTTCTGGAAACACCATATATTTT. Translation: CASSSRGSGNTIYF.